The rows below give T cell receptor beta chains drawn from one sample of a study of spatial heterogeneity in lung cancer. In TCRdb, the 5' RACE reads were re-called with MiXCR into one record per CDR3 protein. The sample lists roughly 10,000 distinct CDR3 sequences; roughly 12% were seen once. The sample here was lung tumor tissue, taken at surgery. These TCRs come from a male donor with early-stage non-small cell lung cancer. Both conserved end residues are part of each CDR3. D genes are given only for firm matches. A row's size may be missing; if present it is once, few, many or a size class.

abundance: medium-sized; j_gene: TRBJ1-1; v_gene: TRBV5-1; d_gene: NA; CDR3aa: CASSLNWGIGAEAFF; CDR3nt: TGCGCCAGCAGCTTGAATTGGGGGATAGGGGCTGAAGCTTTCTTT
abundance: NA; j_gene: TRBJ1-2; v_gene: TRBV21-1; d_gene: NA; CDR3aa: CASTQVGHQTPNYGYTF; CDR3nt: TGTGCCAGCACCCAAGTGGGACACCAGACCCCTAACTATGGCTACACCTTC
abundance: many; j_gene: TRBJ2-3; v_gene: TRBV6-1; d_gene: TRBD1; CDR3aa: CASSSGGSTDTQYF; CDR3nt: TGTGCCAGCAGTTCAGGGGGCTCTACAGATACGCAGTATTTT
abundance: NA; j_gene: TRBJ1-2; v_gene: TRBV7-2; d_gene: NA; CDR3aa: CASSSDSNYGYTF; CDR3nt: TGTGCCAGCAGCTCCGACAGTAACTATGGCTACACCTTC
abundance: NA; j_gene: TRBJ2-2; v_gene: TRBV12-3/TRBV12-4; d_gene: NA; CDR3aa: CATYPGYGELFF; CDR3nt: TGTGCCACCTACCCGGGGTACGGGGAGCTGTTTTTT
abundance: medium-sized; j_gene: TRBJ1-6; v_gene: TRBV7-8; d_gene: NA; CDR3aa: CASSPEVSGNSPLHF; CDR3nt: TGTGCCAGCAGCCCAGAGGTTAGCGGGAATTCACCCCTCCACTTT
abundance: many; j_gene: TRBJ2-1; v_gene: TRBV11-2; d_gene: TRBD2; CDR3aa: CASSSPGTSGRTYNEQFF; CDR3nt: TGTGCCAGCAGCTCCCCCGGGACTAGCGGGAGAACCTACAATGAGCAGTTCTTC
abundance: NA; j_gene: TRBJ2-5; v_gene: TRBV12-3/TRBV12-4; d_gene: NA; CDR3aa: CASSFVTETQYF; CDR3nt: TGTGCCAGCAGTTTCGTGACTGAGACCCAGTACTTC
abundance: many; j_gene: TRBJ1-1; v_gene: TRBV12-3/TRBV12-4; d_gene: NA; CDR3aa: CASSFWGDTEAFF; CDR3nt: TGTGCCAGCAGTTTTTGGGGCGACACTGAAGCTTTCTTT
abundance: medium-sized; j_gene: TRBJ1-1; v_gene: TRBV29-1; d_gene: NA; CDR3aa: CSVDTWTSGENTEAFF; CDR3nt: TGCAGCGTTGATACTTGGACATCGGGGGAAAACACTGAAGCTTTCTTT
abundance: few; j_gene: TRBJ1-2; v_gene: TRBV12-3/TRBV12-4; d_gene: NA; CDR3aa: CASGTGNYGYTF; CDR3nt: TGTGCCAGCGGAACAGGGAACTATGGCTACACCTTC
abundance: many; j_gene: TRBJ2-4; v_gene: TRBV6-1; d_gene: NA; CDR3aa: CASSEESSQFVDFGKNIQYF; CDR3nt: TGTGCCAGCAGTGAAGAAAGTAGTCAATTTGTGGACTTCGGCAAAAACATTCAGTACTTC
abundance: medium-sized; j_gene: TRBJ1-2; v_gene: TRBV12-3/TRBV12-4; d_gene: NA; CDR3aa: CASSLEFREPSGGYTF; CDR3nt: TGTGCCAGCAGTTTGGAGTTCAGGGAACCGAGCGGTGGCTACACCTTC
abundance: medium-sized; j_gene: TRBJ2-7; v_gene: TRBV7-6; d_gene: TRBD1; CDR3aa: CASSTRQGAYEQYF; CDR3nt: TGTGCCAGCAGCACGCGACAGGGGGCCTACGAGCAGTACTTC
abundance: many; j_gene: TRBJ2-3; v_gene: TRBV13; d_gene: TRBD1; CDR3aa: CASSRPTGKGTDTQYF; CDR3nt: TGTGCCAGCAGCCGGCCGACAGGGAAAGGCACAGATACGCAGTATTTT
abundance: NA; j_gene: TRBJ2-7; v_gene: TRBV12-3/TRBV12-4; d_gene: TRBD1; CDR3aa: CASSSAITQGAYEQYF; CDR3nt: TGTGCCAGCAGCTCCGCTATCACACAGGGGGCCTACGAGCAGTACTTC
abundance: many; j_gene: TRBJ2-2; v_gene: TRBV9; d_gene: NA; CDR3aa: CASSGLGRFGELFF; CDR3nt: TGTGCCAGCAGCGGATTAGGACGGTTCGGGGAGCTGTTTTTT
abundance: medium-sized; j_gene: TRBJ2-6; v_gene: TRBV12-3/TRBV12-4; d_gene: NA; CDR3aa: CASSLGQGKTGANVLTF; CDR3nt: TGTGCCAGCAGTTTAGGGCAGGGGAAGACCGGGGCCAACGTCCTGACTTTC
abundance: many; j_gene: TRBJ1-5; v_gene: TRBV5-1; d_gene: TRBD1; CDR3aa: CASSHRGDQPQHF; CDR3nt: TGCGCCAGCAGTCACAGGGGAGATCAGCCCCAGCATTTT
abundance: medium-sized; j_gene: TRBJ1-2; v_gene: TRBV27; d_gene: NA; CDR3aa: CASSLSPGANYGYTF; CDR3nt: TGTGCCAGCAGTTTATCGCCGGGGGCGAACTATGGCTACACCTTC